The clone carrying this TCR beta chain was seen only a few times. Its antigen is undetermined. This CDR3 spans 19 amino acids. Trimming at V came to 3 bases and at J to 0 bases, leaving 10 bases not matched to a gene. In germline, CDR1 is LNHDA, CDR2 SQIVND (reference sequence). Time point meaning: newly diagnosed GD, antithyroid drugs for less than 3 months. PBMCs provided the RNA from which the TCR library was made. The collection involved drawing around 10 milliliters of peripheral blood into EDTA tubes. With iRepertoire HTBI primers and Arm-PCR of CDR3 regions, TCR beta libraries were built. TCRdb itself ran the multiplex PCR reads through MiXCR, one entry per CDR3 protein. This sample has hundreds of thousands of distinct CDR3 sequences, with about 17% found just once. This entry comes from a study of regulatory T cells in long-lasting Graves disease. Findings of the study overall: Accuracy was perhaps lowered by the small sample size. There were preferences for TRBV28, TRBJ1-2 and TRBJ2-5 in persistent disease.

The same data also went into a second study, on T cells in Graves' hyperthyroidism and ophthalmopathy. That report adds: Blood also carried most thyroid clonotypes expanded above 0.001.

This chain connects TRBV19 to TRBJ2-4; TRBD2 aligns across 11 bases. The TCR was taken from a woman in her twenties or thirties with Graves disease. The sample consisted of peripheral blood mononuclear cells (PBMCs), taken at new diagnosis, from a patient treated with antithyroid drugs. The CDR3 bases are TGTGCCAGTAGTATTGGCCGACTAGCGGGGCTTTTAGCCAAAAACATTCAGTACTTC. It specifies CASSIGRLAGLLAKNIQYF.